These 14 T cell receptor beta chains were sequenced from one sample in a study of blood T cell repertoires in COVID-19. Assay used: immunoSEQ multiplex PCR; TCRdb lists only in-frame clones, some missing. The table records approximately 200,000 clones, about four fifths of them present only once. The sample consisted of PBMCs or T cells enriched from blood (not recorded which). Receptor source: a man aged 60 to 75 who had recovered from COVID-19.

This clone has a single count. This chain links TRBV10-3 with TRBJ2-2; D possibly corresponds to TRBD1 (6 bases). The CDR3 has 14 residues. CDR1 is ENHRY and CDR2 is SYGVKD in the germline V gene. V gave up 10 bases and J gave up 0 bases, with 12 bases separating them. The CDR3 loop reads CATQGQSNTGELFF. DNA of the CDR3: TGTGCCACCCAGGGGCAGTCGAACACCGGGGAGCTGTTTTTT.

The chain carries TRBV9 and TRBJ1-2, with D perhaps TRBD1 (6 bases). Germline V lookup: CDR1 SGDLS, CDR2 YYNGEE. V was shortened by 1 base and J by 0 bases, with 13 bases between the two germline ends. The CDR3 consists of 16 residues. CDR3 sequence: CASSVQDRPTNYGYTF. The CDR3 bases are TGTGCCAGCAGCGTACAAGACAGGCCTACTAACTATGGCTACACCTTC.

V is TRBV18 and J is TRBJ2-3; 9 bases fit TRBD1. With V trimmed by 3 bases and J by 4 bases, 5 bases remained unmatched. The CDR3 is 15 residues long. Germline CDR1 KGHSH, CDR2 LQKENI. This CDR3 reads CASSPQTGGPDTQYF. The DNA for the CDR3 is TGTGCCAGCTCACCGCAGACAGGGGGGCCAGATACGCAGTATTTT.

This chain joins TRBV4-3 and TRBJ2-7; TRBD1 matches 8 bases. The germline V gene encodes CDR1 LGHNA and CDR2 YSLEER. This CDR3 has 16 amino acids. Trimming cost V 0 bases and J 0 bases; bases outside gene matches: 4. CDR3 loop: CASSQDSGTGSYEQYF. The CDR3 bases are TGCGCCAGCAGCCAAGATTCCGGGACAGGCTCCTACGAGCAGTACTTC.

The gene calls are TRBV5-1 and TRBJ1-5, with D possibly matching TRBD1 (5 bases). CDR1 and CDR2 (germline): SGHRS, YFSETQ. V was cut by 0 bases and J by 7 bases, with 11 bases left in between. This CDR3 comprises 14 residues. The chain's CDR3 is CASSLGQPGQPQHF. The CDR3 coding sequence is TGCGCCAGCAGCTTGGGGCAGCCAGGGCAGCCCCAGCATTTT.

The chain is built from TRBV2 and TRBJ2-5; 11 bases agree with TRBD2. Looked up from germline, CDR1 is SNHLY and CDR2 is FYNNEI. V gave up 3 bases and J gave up 5 bases; unmatched junction bases: 5. The CDR3 is 15 residues long. The CDR3 DNA follows: TGTGCCAGCAGTGATCCACTAGCGGGGGCCGAGACCCAGTACTTC. Its protein product is CASSDPLAGAETQYF.

The chain carries TRBV3-1 (or the pseudogene TRBV3-2) and TRBJ2-1, with 8 bases aligning to TRBD2. V lost 1 base, J lost 2 bases, and 7 bases stayed unmatched. This CDR3 contains 17 residues. Germline CDR1 reads LGHDT; CDR2 reads YNNKEL (reference sequence). The CDR3 sequence is CASSQAGGPEAYNEQFF. In DNA form, the CDR3 reads TGTGCCAGCAGCCAAGCGGGGGGGCCAGAAGCCTACAATGAGCAGTTCTTC.

The chain has TRBV11-2 and TRBJ1-4, with a weak D call TRBD1 (5 bases). Germline-derived CDR1 and CDR2 are SGHAT and FQNNGV. V was cut by 0 bases and J by 8 bases, with 13 bases left in between. This CDR3 comprises 15 residues. CDR3 in amino acids: CASSLEFRGGEKLFF. The CDR3 DNA reads TGTGCCAGCAGCTTAGAGTTTAGGGGTGGCGAAAAACTGTTTTTT.

The chain employs TRBV6-2 or TRBV6-3 and TRBJ2-7, with 8 bases aligning to TRBD1. V lost 0 bases to trimming and J lost 2 bases; unmatched junction nucleotides: 6. From germline, CDR1 is MNHEY and CDR2 SVGEGT. The CDR3 contains 16 residues. CDR3 residues: CASSYSWQGATYEQYF. As DNA, the CDR3 is TGTGCCAGCAGTTACTCGTGGCAGGGGGCCACCTACGAGCAGTACTTC.

The V call is TRBV27, the J call TRBJ1-2; tentatively, D is TRBD1 (5 bases). Germline V gives CDR1 MNHEY, CDR2 SMNVEV (reference sequence). Trimming took off 6 bases at V and 8 bases at J, with 19 bases between the two ends. This CDR3 comprises 14 residues. The CDR3 DNA sequence: TGTGCCAGCAGGGTCAACGTAGGGGTAAGAGGCTACACCTTC. Encoded protein: CASRVNVGVRGYTF.

This clone was seen a few times. This sequence joins TRBV6-2 or TRBV6-3 and TRBJ2-2, with D tentatively TRBD2 (6 bases). In germline, CDR1 is MNHEY, CDR2 SVGEGT. V gave up 2 bases and J gave up 3 bases, with 25 bases separating them. The CDR3 extends over 20 amino acids. Here the CDR3 DNA reads TGTGCCAGCAGTTACGTTGCCGGTTCGTCCGGGACGGGAGACACCGGGGAGCTGTTTTTT. Translation gives CASSYVAGSSGTGDTGELFF.

The chain couples TRBV4-3 to TRBJ2-3; 8 bases map to TRBD1. V shed 2 bases, J shed 3 bases, and the junction held 4 bases outside the gene matches. In germline, CDR1 is LGHNA, CDR2 YSLEER. There are 15 residues in the CDR3. CDR3 nucleotide sequence: TGCGCCAGCAGCCAAACAGGGGGTGTAACAGATACGCAGTATTTT. Protein product: CASSQTGGVTDTQYF.

The V and J genes are TRBV19 and TRBJ1-5, with D possibly being TRBD1 (6 bases). CDR3 length equals 16 residues. V was shortened by 4 bases and J by 5 bases, with 18 bases between the two germline ends. CDR1 is LNHDA and CDR2 is SQIVND in the germline V gene (reference sequence). CDR3 amino acids: CASSNTGPGLYQPQHF. The CDR3 nucleotides are TGTGCCAGTAGTAATACAGGGCCGGGGTTATATCAGCCCCAGCATTTT.

This clone was detected only a few times. The chain combines TRBV7-2 with TRBJ1-1; 7 bases line up with TRBD1. Germline V gene data show CDR1 as SGHTA and CDR2 as FQGNSA. The CDR3 has 15 residues. The ends lost 5 bases at V and 0 bases at J; junction bases unmatched: 6. CDR3 DNA: TGTGCCAGCAGCCCACAGACAGGGTTGAACACTGAAGCTTTCTTT. Translation: CASSPQTGLNTEAFF.